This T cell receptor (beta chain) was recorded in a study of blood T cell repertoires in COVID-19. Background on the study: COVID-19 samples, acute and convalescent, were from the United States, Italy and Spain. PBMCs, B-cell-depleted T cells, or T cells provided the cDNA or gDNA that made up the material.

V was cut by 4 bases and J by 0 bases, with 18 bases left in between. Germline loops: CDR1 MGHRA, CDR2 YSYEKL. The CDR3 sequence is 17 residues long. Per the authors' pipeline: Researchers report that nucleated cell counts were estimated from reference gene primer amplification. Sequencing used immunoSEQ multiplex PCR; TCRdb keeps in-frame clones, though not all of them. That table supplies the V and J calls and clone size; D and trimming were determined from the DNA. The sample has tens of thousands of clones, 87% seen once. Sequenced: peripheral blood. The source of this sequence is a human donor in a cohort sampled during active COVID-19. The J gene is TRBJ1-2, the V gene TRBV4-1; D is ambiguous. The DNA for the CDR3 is TGCGCCAGCAGCCCTACAGCGGCCGTAACCGCTAACTATGGCTACACCTTC. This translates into CASSPTAAVTANYGYTF.